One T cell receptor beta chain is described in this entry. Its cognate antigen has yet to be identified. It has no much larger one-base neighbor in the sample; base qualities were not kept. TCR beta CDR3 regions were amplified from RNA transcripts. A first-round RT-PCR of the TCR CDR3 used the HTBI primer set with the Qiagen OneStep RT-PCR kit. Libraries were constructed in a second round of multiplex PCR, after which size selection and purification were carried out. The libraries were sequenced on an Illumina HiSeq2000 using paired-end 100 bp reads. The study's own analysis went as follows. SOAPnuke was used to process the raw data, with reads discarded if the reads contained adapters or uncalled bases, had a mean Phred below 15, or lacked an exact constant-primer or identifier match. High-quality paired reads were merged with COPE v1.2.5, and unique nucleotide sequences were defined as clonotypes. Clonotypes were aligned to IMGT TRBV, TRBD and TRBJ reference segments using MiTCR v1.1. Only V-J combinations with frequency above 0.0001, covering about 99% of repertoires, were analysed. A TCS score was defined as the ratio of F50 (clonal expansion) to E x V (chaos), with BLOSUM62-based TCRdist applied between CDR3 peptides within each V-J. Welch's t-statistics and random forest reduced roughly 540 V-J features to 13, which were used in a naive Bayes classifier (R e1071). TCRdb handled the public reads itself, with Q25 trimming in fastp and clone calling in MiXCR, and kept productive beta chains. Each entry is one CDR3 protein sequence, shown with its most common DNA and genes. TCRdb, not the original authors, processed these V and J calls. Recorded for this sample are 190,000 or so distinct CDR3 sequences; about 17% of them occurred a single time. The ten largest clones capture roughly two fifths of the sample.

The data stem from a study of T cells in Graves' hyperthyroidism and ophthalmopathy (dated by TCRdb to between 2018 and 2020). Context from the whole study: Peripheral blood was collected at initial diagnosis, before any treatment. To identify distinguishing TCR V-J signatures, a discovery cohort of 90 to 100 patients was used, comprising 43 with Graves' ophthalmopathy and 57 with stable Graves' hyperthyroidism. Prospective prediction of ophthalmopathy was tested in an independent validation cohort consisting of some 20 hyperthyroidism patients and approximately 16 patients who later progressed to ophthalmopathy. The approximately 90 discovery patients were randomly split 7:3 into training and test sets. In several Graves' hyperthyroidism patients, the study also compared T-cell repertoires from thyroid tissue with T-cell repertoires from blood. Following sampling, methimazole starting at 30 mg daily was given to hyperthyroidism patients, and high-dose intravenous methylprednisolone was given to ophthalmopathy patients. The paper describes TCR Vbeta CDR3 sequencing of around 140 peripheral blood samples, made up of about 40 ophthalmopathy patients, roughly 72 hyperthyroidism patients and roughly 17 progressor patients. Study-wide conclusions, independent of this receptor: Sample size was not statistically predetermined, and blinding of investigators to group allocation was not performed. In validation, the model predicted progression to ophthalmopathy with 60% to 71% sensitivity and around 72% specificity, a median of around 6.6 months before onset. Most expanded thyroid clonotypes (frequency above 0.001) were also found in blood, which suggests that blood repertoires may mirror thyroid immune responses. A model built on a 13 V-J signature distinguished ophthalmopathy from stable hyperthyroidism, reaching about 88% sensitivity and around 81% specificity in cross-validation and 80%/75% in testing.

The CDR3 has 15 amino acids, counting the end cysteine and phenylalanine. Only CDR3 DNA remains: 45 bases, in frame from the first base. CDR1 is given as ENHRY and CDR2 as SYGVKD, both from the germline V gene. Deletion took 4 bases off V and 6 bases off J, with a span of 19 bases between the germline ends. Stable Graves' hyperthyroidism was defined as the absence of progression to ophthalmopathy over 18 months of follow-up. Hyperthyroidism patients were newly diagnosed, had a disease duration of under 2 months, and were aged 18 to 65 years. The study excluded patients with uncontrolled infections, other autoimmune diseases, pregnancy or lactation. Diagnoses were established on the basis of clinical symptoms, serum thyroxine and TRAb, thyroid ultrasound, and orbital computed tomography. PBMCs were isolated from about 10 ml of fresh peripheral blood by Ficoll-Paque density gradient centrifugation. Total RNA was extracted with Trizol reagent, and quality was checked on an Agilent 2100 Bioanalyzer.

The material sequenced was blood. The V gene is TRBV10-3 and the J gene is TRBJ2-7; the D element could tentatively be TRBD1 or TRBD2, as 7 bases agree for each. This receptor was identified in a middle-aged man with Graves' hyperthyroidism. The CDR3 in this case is CAISGAGGARGEQYF. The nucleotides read TGTGCCATCAGTGGCGCAGGGGGGGCGCGGGGCGAGCAGTACTTC.